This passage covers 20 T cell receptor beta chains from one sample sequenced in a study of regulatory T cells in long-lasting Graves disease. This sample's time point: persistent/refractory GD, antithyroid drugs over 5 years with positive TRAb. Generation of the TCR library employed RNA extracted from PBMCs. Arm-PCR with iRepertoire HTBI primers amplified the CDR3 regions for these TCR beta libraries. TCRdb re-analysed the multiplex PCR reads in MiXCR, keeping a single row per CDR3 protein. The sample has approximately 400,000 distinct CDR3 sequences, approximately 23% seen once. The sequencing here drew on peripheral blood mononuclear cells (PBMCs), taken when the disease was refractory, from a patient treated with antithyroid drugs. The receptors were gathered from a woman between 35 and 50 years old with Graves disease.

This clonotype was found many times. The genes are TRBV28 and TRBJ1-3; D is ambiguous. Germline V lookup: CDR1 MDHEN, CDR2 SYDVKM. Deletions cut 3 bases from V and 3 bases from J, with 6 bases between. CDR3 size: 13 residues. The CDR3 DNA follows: TGTGCCAGCAGTTTTCGTGGTGGAAACACCATATATTTT. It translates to CASSFRGGNTIYF.

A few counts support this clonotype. This CDR3 reads CASSLELGSGEQFF. The CDR3, as DNA: TGTGCCAGCAGCTTAGAGTTGGGGAGTGGTGAGCAGTTCTTC. V gene TRBV7-9 combines with J gene TRBJ2-1; perhaps TRBD2 as D (5 bases). Trimming pared 1 base from V and 9 bases from J, leaving 13 bases between. The CDR3 covers 14 residues. The V gene's germline CDR1 is SEHNR and CDR2 FQNEAQ (reference sequence).

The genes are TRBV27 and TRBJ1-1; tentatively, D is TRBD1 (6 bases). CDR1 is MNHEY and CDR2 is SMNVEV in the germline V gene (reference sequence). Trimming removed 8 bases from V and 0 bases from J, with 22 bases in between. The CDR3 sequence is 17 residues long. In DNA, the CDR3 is TGTGCCAGCTACACAGTTCGGGGGCCCCGCATGAACACTGAAGCTTTCTTT. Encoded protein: CASYTVRGPRMNTEAFF.

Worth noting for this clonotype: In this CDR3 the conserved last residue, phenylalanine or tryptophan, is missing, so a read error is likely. CDR3 region: CASSRGLDSPLHL. The CDR3 DNA is TGCGCCAGCAGCAGGGGACTGGATTCACCCCTCCACCTT. The rearrangement links TRBV10-1 to TRBJ1-6, with D tentatively TRBD1 (6 bases). The CDR3 extends over 13 amino acids. Trimming took 6 bases from V and 8 from J, leaving 11 bases between them. Germline values: CDR1 WNHNN, CDR2 SYGVQD (reference sequence).

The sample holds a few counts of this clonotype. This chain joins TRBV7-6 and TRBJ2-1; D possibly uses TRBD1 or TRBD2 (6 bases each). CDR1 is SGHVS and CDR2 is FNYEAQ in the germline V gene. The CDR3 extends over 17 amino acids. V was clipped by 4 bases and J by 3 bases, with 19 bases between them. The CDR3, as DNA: TGTGCCAGCAGCTCTAGGGGGGTCGGGACGGGCTACAATGAGCAGTTCTTC. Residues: CASSSRGVGTGYNEQFF. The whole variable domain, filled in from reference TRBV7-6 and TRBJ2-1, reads GAGVSQSPRYKVTKRGQDVALRCDPISGHVSLYWYRQALGQGPEFLTYFNYEAQQDKSGLPNDRFSAERPEGSISTLTIQRTEQRDSAMYRCASSSRGVGTGYNEQFFGPGTRLTVL.

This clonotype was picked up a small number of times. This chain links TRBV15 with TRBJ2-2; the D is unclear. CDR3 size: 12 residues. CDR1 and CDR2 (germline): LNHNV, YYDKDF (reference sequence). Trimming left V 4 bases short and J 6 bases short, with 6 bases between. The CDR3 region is CATSTISGELFF. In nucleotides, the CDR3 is TGTGCCACCAGCACCATCTCCGGGGAGCTGTTTTTT. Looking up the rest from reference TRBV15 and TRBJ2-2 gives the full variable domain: DAMVIQNPRYQVTQFGKPVTLSCSQTLNHNVMYWYQQKSSQAPKLLFHYYDKDFNNEADTPDNFQSRRPNTSFCFLDIRSPGLGDTAMYLCATSTISGELFFGEGSRLTVL.

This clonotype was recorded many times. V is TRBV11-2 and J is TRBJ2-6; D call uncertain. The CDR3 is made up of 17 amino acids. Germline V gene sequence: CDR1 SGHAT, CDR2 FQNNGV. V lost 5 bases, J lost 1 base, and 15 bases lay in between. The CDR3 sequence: CASSLPRLGSGANVLTF. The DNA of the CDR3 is TGTGCCAGCAGCCTCCCGCGGTTAGGGTCTGGGGCCAACGTCCTGACTTTC.

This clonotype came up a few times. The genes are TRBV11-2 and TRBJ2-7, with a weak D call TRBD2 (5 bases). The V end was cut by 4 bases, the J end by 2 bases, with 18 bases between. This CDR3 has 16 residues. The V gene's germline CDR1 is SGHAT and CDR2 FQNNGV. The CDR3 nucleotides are TGTGCCAGCAGCTCCCGGGGAGACCCATCCCCCTACGAGCAGTACTTC. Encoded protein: CASSSRGDPSPYEQYF.

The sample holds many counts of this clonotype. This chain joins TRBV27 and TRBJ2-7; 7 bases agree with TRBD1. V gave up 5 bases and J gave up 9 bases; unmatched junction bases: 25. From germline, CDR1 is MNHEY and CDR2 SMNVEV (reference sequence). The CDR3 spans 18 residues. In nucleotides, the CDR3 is TGTGCCAGCAGTCCCTACGCGCACGACAGGGTTAGCCCCTTCGTGCAGTACTTC. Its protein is CASSPYAHDRVSPFVQYF.

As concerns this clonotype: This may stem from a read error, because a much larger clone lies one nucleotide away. CDR3 bases: TGTGCCAGCAGTTACTCGGGCCAAGCGGGTAATGGCTACACCTTC. Translation: CASSYSGQAGNGYTF. The chain recombines TRBV6-8 with TRBJ1-2, with unresolved D. Between the trimmed V and J ends, which lost 0 bases and 6 bases, there was a span of 14 bases. This CDR3 contains 15 residues. Germline CDR1 MNHGY, CDR2 SAAAGT.

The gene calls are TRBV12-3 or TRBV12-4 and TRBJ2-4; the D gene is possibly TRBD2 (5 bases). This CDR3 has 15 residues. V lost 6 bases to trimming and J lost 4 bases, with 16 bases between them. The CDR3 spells CASSLRTGEKNIQYF. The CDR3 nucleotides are TGTGCCAGCAGCCTCCGGACCGGGGAAAAAAACATTCAGTACTTC.

The CDR3 nucleotides are TGCGCCAGCAGCTTAGCCGGGACATCTGTCGGCGAGCAGTACTTC. Protein product: CASSLAGTSVGEQYF. The chain recombines TRBV5-1 with TRBJ2-7; a possible D gene is TRBD1 (6 bases). Deletions cut 2 bases from V and 6 bases from J, with 18 bases between. The CDR3 spans 15 residues. Germline CDR1 SGHRS, CDR2 YFSETQ.

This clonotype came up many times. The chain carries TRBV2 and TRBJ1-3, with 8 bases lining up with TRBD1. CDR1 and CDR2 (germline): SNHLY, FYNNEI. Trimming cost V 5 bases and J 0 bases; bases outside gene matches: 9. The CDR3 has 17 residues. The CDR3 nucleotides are TGTGCCAGCAGTCCGAGACAGGGGTCTCACTCTGGAAACACCATATATTTT. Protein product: CASSPRQGSHSGNTIYF.

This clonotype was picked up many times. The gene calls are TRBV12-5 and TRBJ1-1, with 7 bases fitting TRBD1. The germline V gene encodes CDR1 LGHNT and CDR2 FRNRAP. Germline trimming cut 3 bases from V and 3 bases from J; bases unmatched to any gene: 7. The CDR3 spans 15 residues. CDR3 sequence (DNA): TGTGCTAGTGGTTTCCACAGGGGTGGTTACACTGAAGCTTTCTTT. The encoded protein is CASGFHRGGYTEAFF. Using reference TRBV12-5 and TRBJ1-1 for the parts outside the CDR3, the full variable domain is DARVTQTPRHKVTEMGQEVTMRCQPILGHNTVFWYRQTMMQGLELLAYFRNRAPLDDSGMPKDRFSAEMPDATLATLKIQPSEPRDSAVYFCASGFHRGGYTEAFFGQGTRLTVV.

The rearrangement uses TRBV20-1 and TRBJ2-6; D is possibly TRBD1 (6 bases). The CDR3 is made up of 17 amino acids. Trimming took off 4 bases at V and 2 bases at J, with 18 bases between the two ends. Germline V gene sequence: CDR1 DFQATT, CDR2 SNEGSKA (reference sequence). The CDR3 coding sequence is TGCAGTGCTACTACCCAATTTAACAGGGCTGGGGCCAACGTCCTGACTTTC. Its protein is CSATTQFNRAGANVLTF.

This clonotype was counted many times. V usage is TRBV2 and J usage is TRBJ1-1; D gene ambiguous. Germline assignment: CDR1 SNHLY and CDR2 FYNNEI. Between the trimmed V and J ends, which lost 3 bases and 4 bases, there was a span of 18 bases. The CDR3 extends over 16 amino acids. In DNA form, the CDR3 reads TGTGCCAGCAGTGATGGGATCGTAGTAGGAGGCACTGAAGCTTTCTTT. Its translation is CASSDGIVVGGTEAFF.

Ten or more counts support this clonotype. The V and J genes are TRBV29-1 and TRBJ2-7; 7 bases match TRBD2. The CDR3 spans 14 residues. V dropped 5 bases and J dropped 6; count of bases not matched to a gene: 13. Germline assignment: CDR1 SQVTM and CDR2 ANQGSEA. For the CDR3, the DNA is TGCAGCGTTCTGGGGGGGTATTTGTCTAGCGAGCAGTACTTC. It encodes CSVLGGYLSSEQYF.

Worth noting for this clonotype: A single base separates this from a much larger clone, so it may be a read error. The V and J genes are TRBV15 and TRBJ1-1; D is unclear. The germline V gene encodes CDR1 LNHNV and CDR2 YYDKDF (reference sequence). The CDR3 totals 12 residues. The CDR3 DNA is TGTGCCACCAGCAAAGGAGATTCTGAAGCTCTCTTT. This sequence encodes CATSKGDSEALF. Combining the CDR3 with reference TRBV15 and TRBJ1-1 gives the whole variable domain DAMVIQNPRYQVTQFGKPVTLSCSQTLNHNVMYWYQQKSSQAPKLLFHYYDKDFNNEADTPDNFQSRRPNTSFCFLDIRSPGLGDTAMYLCATSKGDSEALFGQGTRLTVV.

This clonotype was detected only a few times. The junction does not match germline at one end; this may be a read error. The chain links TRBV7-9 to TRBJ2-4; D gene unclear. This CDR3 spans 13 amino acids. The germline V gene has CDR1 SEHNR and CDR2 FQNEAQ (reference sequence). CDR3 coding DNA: TGTGCCAGCAGCTTAGATCGGGCCTTGAAGACGCACTTC. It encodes CASSLDRALKTHF.

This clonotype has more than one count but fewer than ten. The CDR3 DNA is TGTGCCAGCAGCTTTACCGGGACAGGGGTCCAAAGCGAGCAGTACTTC. This sequence encodes CASSFTGTGVQSEQYF. This chain links TRBV7-2 with TRBJ2-7; 10 bases match TRBD1. CDR1 and CDR2 (germline): SGHTA, FQGNSA. V shed 3 bases, J shed 6 bases, and the junction held 11 bases outside the gene matches. CDR3 length equals 16 residues.